This TCR beta chain was captured by sequencing in a study of T cell responses to AZD1222 COVID-19 vaccine (dated by TCRdb to the early 2020s). In terms of the full investigation: Because spike-specific TCR depth and breadth did not differ between the two schedules, AZD1222 recipients who got a second dose at roughly 4 weeks were pooled with those who got a second dose at roughly 12 weeks. Enrollment into the trials was organized by age into subgroups of 18-55, 56-69 and 70-plus years, and those subgroups contained about 160, 30 and 59 TCR-sequenced participants, respectively. TCR sequencing was performed for fewer than 250 trial participants, of whom around 210 were given two doses of AZD1222 and around 26 were given two doses of MenACWY control vaccine. Study-wide findings and limitations: The whole spike protein was spanned by vaccine-associated CD4 TCRs, and dominant responses were seen in regions 160-218 and 743-854. A significant rise in spike-specific TCR breadth and depth was observed after two AZD1222 doses relative to day 0 and relative to MenACWY recipients. Conclusions about previously exposed vaccinees are limited, since just 5 to 7 AZD1222 recipients were seropositive for SARS-CoV-2 at baseline. In the small 56-69-year group, the increase in depth fell short of significance, most likely because of low power. No day 14 peak-response samples were available, so repertoires were characterized only after the peak T cell response. Participants were mostly white British, with more females than males. The authors suggested clonal diversity may have been underestimated. Epitopes outside the regions mutated in the B.1.351 and B.1.1.7 variants were reportedly recognized by nearly half of the unique spike-specific TCRs.

About this clone: Its target antigen remains unknown. Base qualities are not provided; no much larger clone lies one nucleotide away.

The CDR3 regions of human TCRbeta chains were subjected to immunosequencing. The authors' analysis ran thus. TCRs in the repertoires were matched against a reference library of SARS-CoV-2-specific TCRs that had been generated with the MIRA antigen-specificity platform. Breadth was defined as the fraction of unique TCRs that were SARS-CoV-2-associated, and depth was defined as the fraction of total T cells that were SARS-CoV-2-associated. Each spike-specific TCR was assigned to its reactive spike region and to a CD4 or CD8 class using the MIRA data. Log10-transformed breadth and depth values were compared by one-way ANOVA with Sidak's multiple comparisons tests. TCRdb holds this immuneACCESS table with in-frame rearrangements only. Some clones are missing; in checked studies, unresolved V genes explain under half, and the rest has no known cause. Clone size and the V and J calls come from that table; the DNA yielded D and trimming. The sample table records 150,000 to 200,000 clones; 92% of these occur just once. About 2.5% of the sample is held by the ten biggest clonotypes.

The time point label corresponds to: baseline before first vaccination. Vaccinee samples came from UK trials COV001 and COV002, including a single-blind randomized controlled phase 2/3 trial of AZD1222 (ChAdOx1 nCoV-19) in healthy adults. Trial participant PBMC samples were collected at day 0 and day 28 after the second dose for TCRbeta chain sequencing. CDR1 and CDR2 (KGHSH, LQKENI) derive from the germline V gene. The CDR3 runs 15 amino acids, cysteine and phenylalanine included. The kept DNA is CDR3 alone, 45 bases in frame from the first base. V has 5 bases trimmed and J has 3 bases trimmed; junction bases matching no gene number 6.

This sample comprised peripheral blood, obtained on day 0 of AZD1222 vaccination. The rearrangement joined TRBV18 to TRBJ1-5, with 8 middle bases fitting TRBD1. The TCR comes from an adult in good health. The DNA sequence is given as TGTGCCAGCTCAATACTGGGACAGGCCAATCAGCCCCAGCATTTT. The resulting protein is CASSILGQANQPQHF. The entire variable domain, with the stretches around the CDR3 drawn from the reference TRBV18 and TRBJ1-5 proteins, is NAGVMQNPRHLVRRRGQEARLRCSPMKGHSHVYWYRQLPEEGLKFMVYLQKENIIDESGMPKERFSAEFPKEGPSILRIQQVVRGDSAAYFCASSILGQANQPQHFGDGTRLSIL.